This TCR beta chain was sequenced during a study of T cell responses to AZD1222 COVID-19 vaccine. Study-level findings and limits: Females outnumbered males among donors, who were mostly white British; clonal diversity was possibly underestimated. The peak T cell response came first, and repertoires were sampled only after it.

Using immunoSEQ multiplex PCR, the repertoire was profiled, and TCRdb retains in-frame clones only, with some absent. The table has about 100,000 clones, 85% to 90% seen once. For this clone: Antigen unknown.

This CDR3 spans 15 amino acids. The V and J ends lost 2 bases and 4 bases respectively, with 12 bases between them. The germline CDR1 and CDR2 sequences are MNHEY and SVGEGT. The specimen was peripheral blood, collected on day 0 of AZD1222 vaccination. The sequence derives from an adult in good health. The V gene is TRBV6-2 or TRBV6-3, the J gene TRBJ2-1, with D possibly matching TRBD2 (6 bases). For the CDR3, the DNA is TGTGCCAGCAGTTACACTGCGGGGACGTACAATGAGCAGTTCTTC. Protein: CASSYTAGTYNEQFF.